This section outlines one T cell receptor (beta chain) sequence together with its context. What it recognizes is unknown. The table came from immunoSEQ multiplex PCR; TCRdb's copy has only in-frame clones and leaves some out. The sample records about 40,000 clones, about 81% being singletons. These data belong to a study of OX40 agonist ivuxolimab in advanced cancers. Turning to the study itself: Patients with hepatocellular carcinoma, melanoma, renal cell or head and neck cancer made up the dose-escalation patients. Mean age approximately 59 years, range about 20 to 79; roughly 80% male. Of the participants, around 43% had some prior anti-PD-1, anti-PD-L1 or anti-CTLA-4 therapy, which was allowed. General study points: On average, CD8+ T cells had more expanded clones than CD4+.

This CDR3 contains 13 residues. J gave up 0 bases and V 6 bases, and 3 bases lay outside the gene matches. CDR1 is SGHKS and CDR2 is YYEKEE in the germline V gene (reference sequence). The genes are TRBV5-5 and TRBJ2-7, with 7 bases aligning to TRBD1. Sample: CD4+ or CD8+ T cells sorted from blood, taken in a trial of the OX40 agonist ivuxolimab. The sequence was obtained from an adult with an advanced solid tumor such as melanoma, head and neck, liver or kidney cancer. In nucleotides, the CDR3 is TGTGCCAGCAACAGGGACAGCTCCTACGAGCAGTACTTC. Amino acid sequence: CASNRDSSYEQYF.